These 24 T cell receptor beta chains were all obtained from the same sample, sequenced in a study of beta chain features in type 1 diabetes. The sequenced template was cDNA made from the entire isolated RNA. The protocol was immunoSEQ multiplex PCR, while the TCRdb copy is restricted to in-frame clones and leaves out a portion. The table records approximately 380,000 clones, less than 15% of them present only once. The sample taken for sequencing was naive CD4+ T cells from blood. Source of these receptors: a woman aged 18-29 years in good health.

The V gene is TRBV27, the J gene TRBJ2-5, with D possibly matching TRBD2 (5 bases). Trimming shortened V by 6 bases and J by 1 base, and 12 bases separated the two germline ends. This CDR3 comprises 14 residues. Per germline, CDR1 MNHEY and CDR2 SMNVEV (reference sequence). This CDR3 is CASSPSSGQETQYF. The DNA for the CDR3 is TGTGCCAGCAGCCCCTCGAGCGGCCAAGAGACCCAGTACTTC.

The rearrangement joins TRBV21-1 to TRBJ1-2; the tabulated D call, TRBD1, remains unverified against the DNA. TRBV21-1 is a pseudogene locus. This CDR3 contains 14 residues. CDR3 sequence (DNA): TGTGCCAGCAGCAAAACGACAGGGCCAGATGGCTACACCTTC. Translation: CASSKTTGPDGYTF.

Comments on this clone: Additional DNA sequences in this sample encode the identical CDR3. The chain uses TRBV5-1 and TRBJ1-2, with 7 bases fitting TRBD1. This CDR3 spans 12 amino acids. The V gene's germline CDR1 is SGHRS and CDR2 YFSETQ. The junction had 2 bases not matched to a gene; V was cut back by 4 bases and J by 5 bases. CDR3 protein: CASSPGQYGYTF. For the CDR3, the DNA is TGCGCCAGCAGCCCGGGACAGTATGGCTACACCTTC.

This clone appeared a few times. The chain joins TRBV6-5 to TRBJ1-1; 7 bases agree with TRBD1. The CDR3 sequence is 14 residues long. Per germline, CDR1 MNHEY and CDR2 SVGAGI. With 4 bases clipped from V and 3 bases from J, the junction kept 5 bases outside the gene matches. The CDR3 region has the DNA TGTGCCAGCAGTTCGAAGACAGGGCACACTGAAGCTTTCTTT. It is translated as CASSSKTGHTEAFF.

This clone showed up just a few times. V and J are TRBV5-1 and TRBJ1-5; 9 nucleotides agree with TRBD1. Trimming cost V 4 bases and J 6 bases; bases outside gene matches: 2. The CDR3 covers 13 residues. The germline gives CDR1 SGHRS, CDR2 YFSETQ. CDR3 loop: CASSVTGGQPQHF. DNA for the CDR3: TGCGCCAGCAGCGTGACAGGGGGTCAGCCCCAGCATTTT.

The V and J genes are TRBV30 and TRBJ1-2; tentatively, D is TRBD1 (6 bases). The germline V and J ends were trimmed by 4 bases and 2 bases, with 14 bases remaining between them. The V gene's germline CDR1 is GTSNPN and CDR2 SVGIG (reference sequence). The CDR3 contains 14 residues. The CDR3 DNA is TGTGCCTGGACATCCCCACAGGGAAACTATGGCTACACCTTC. Protein: CAWTSPQGNYGYTF.

The V call is TRBV30, the J call TRBJ2-7; D ambiguous. Trimming removed 2 bases at V and 5 bases at J, with 10 bases between. CDR1 and CDR2 (germline): GTSNPN, SVGIG (reference sequence). CDR3 length: 12 amino acids. The CDR3 spells CAWSTLSDEQYF. CDR3 DNA: TGTGCCTGGAGTACCCTTTCGGACGAGCAGTACTTC.

V usage is TRBV28 and J usage is TRBJ1-2, with TRBD1 as a possible D gene (5 bases). There are 15 residues in the CDR3. CDR1 and CDR2 (germline): MDHEN, SYDVKM. V was shortened by 1 base and J by 3 bases, with 12 bases between the two germline ends. CDR3 loop: CASSLSGGRDYGYTF. Written as DNA, the CDR3 is TGTGCCAGCAGTTTATCGGGGGGTCGGGACTATGGCTACACCTTC.

This clone has only a few counts. The V gene is TRBV18, the J gene TRBJ2-4, with a tentative D call TRBD2 (6 bases). V lost 3 bases and J 4 bases, leaving 10 bases between the germline ends. The CDR3 contains 14 residues. Germline-derived CDR1 and CDR2 are KGHSH and LQKENI. The CDR3 DNA reads TGTGCCAGCTCACCCGCAGGGACTAAAAACATTCAGTACTTC. It is translated as CASSPAGTKNIQYF.

V and J are TRBV11-2 and TRBJ1-1, with D uncertain. CDR1 is SGHAT, CDR2 FQNNGV, per germline. The CDR3 is 12 residues long. The V and J ends lost 5 bases and 5 bases respectively, with 9 bases between them. The CDR3 sequence is CASSPTWTEAFF. CDR3 bases: TGTGCCAGCAGCCCTACCTGGACTGAAGCTTTCTTT.

This clone was observed a few times. This chain uses TRBV9 with TRBJ2-5, with 8 bases matching TRBD2. The CDR3 runs to 15 residues. Germline values: CDR1 SGDLS, CDR2 YYNGEE. With 6 bases clipped from V and 1 base from J, the junction kept 8 bases outside the gene matches. The CDR3, as DNA: TGTGCCAGCACCCGGGACGGGAGGGGCCAAGAGACCCAGTACTTC. Translation gives CASTRDGRGQETQYF.

This clone was found a few times. This chain uses TRBV5-1 with TRBJ2-7; maybe TRBD2 (6 bases). The CDR3 is 14 amino acids. Germline V CDR1 and CDR2: SGHRS, YFSETQ. The germline V and J ends were trimmed by 0 bases and 5 bases, with 12 bases remaining between them. CDR3 bases: TGCGCCAGCAGCTTGGCCCGGAGGGGTGACGAGCAGTACTTC. Its protein is CASSLARRGDEQYF.

The chain couples TRBV6-5 to TRBJ2-7; TRBD2 agrees at 7 bases. V was pared by 9 bases and J by 0 bases, with 5 bases of the junction left unmatched. Germline-derived CDR1 and CDR2 are MNHEY and SVGAGI. The CDR3 sequence is 13 residues long. The CDR3 region is CASMGTNSYEQYF. CDR3 coding DNA: TGTGCCAGTATGGGGACTAACTCCTACGAGCAGTACTTC.

The sample holds a few counts of this clone. The genes are TRBV6-6 and TRBJ2-3; the match to TRBD1 covers 10 bases. This CDR3 has 15 amino acids. J lost 3 bases, V lost 5 bases, and 5 bases had no gene match. Germline lookup yields CDR1 MNHNY and CDR2 SVGAGI (reference sequence). As DNA, the CDR3 is TGTGCCAGCAGTCCCAGGGACAGGGGAACAGATACGCAGTATTTT. It yields the protein CASSPRDRGTDTQYF.

The table lists this clone with a few counts. The chain carries TRBV18 and TRBJ1-5, with no clear D. Trimming pared 3 bases from V and 5 bases from J, leaving 11 bases between. The CDR3 contains 14 residues. Germline loops: CDR1 KGHSH, CDR2 LQKENI. The CDR3 spells CASSPRRSDQPQHF. The CDR3 nucleotides are TGTGCCAGCTCACCTCGTCGTTCCGATCAGCCCCAGCATTTT.

The rearrangement joins TRBV12-5 to TRBJ2-1, with 7 bases fitting TRBD2. The CDR3 length is 17 residues. J lost 1 base, V lost 7 bases, and 13 bases had no gene match. Germline loops: CDR1 LGHNT, CDR2 FRNRAP. CDR3 bases: TGTGCTAGTGCCCCTGGTACGGGCGGGAGTTCCTACAATGAGCAGTTCTTC. Translation: CASAPGTGGSSYNEQFF.

Concerning this clone itself: One end of the junction fails to match germline, which may point to a read error. For the CDR3, the DNA is TGTGCTAGCAGCCGGGACTACGAGACCCAGTACTTC. It yields the protein CASSRDYETQYF. The chain joins TRBV7-7 to TRBJ2-5, with 7 positions matching TRBD2. The germline V gene has CDR1 SSHAT and CDR2 FNYEAQ (reference sequence). The CDR3 consists of 12 residues.

This clone was picked up a small number of times. The chain employs TRBV7-2 and TRBJ2-7, with TRBD2 identical over 9 bases. Looked up from germline, CDR1 is SGHTA and CDR2 is FQGNSA. The V gene end was trimmed by 2 bases and the J gene end by 4 bases; junction bases not matched to a gene: 6. This CDR3 has 15 residues. CDR3 region: CASSLKAGGPYEQYF. CDR3 coding DNA: TGTGCCAGCAGCTTAAAGGCGGGAGGGCCTTACGAGCAGTACTTC.

V and J are TRBV28 and TRBJ1-1; D may be TRBD1 (5 bases). Looked up from germline, CDR1 is MDHEN and CDR2 is SYDVKM. This CDR3 comprises 12 residues. Between the trimmed V and J ends, which lost 5 bases and 5 bases, there was a span of 9 bases. This CDR3 is CASSTRQTEAFF. The CDR3 DNA reads TGTGCCAGCAGTACCCGACAGACTGAAGCTTTCTTT.

This clone was counted between two and nine times. The chain employs TRBV7-3 and TRBJ2-3; D perhaps matches TRBD1 (5 bases). Trimming cost V 3 bases and J 3 bases, with 7 bases left between them. CDR1 SGHTA and CDR2 FQGTGA come from the germline V gene. This CDR3 contains 13 residues. CDR3 in DNA: TGTGCCAGCAGCTTTCAGGGAACAGATACGCAGTATTTT. Translation gives CASSFQGTDTQYF.

This clone was seen a few times. The chain carries TRBV18 and TRBJ1-1; perhaps TRBD1 as D (6 bases). V lost 4 bases and J lost 10, with 16 bases in between. This CDR3 region has 13 residues. From germline, CDR1 is KGHSH and CDR2 LQKENI. The CDR3, as DNA: TGTGCCAGCTCACTGGGGGGGGCATTGGCAGCTTTCTTT. It translates to CASSLGGALAAFF. The full variable domain, completed using reference TRBV18 and TRBJ1-1, is NAGVMQNPRHLVRRRGQEARLRCSPMKGHSHVYWYRQLPEEGLKFMVYLQKENIIDESGMPKERFSAEFPKEGPSILRIQQVVRGDSAAYFCASSLGGALAAFFGQGTRLTVV.

The chain recombines TRBV29-1 with TRBJ2-2; 8 bases fit TRBD1. Germline CDR1 and CDR2: SQVTM and ANQGSEA. CDR3 size: 13 residues. J gave up 6 bases and V 5 bases, and 5 bases lay outside the gene matches. The CDR3 loop reads CSVITGGAGELFF. The DNA of the CDR3 is TGCAGCGTTATTACAGGGGGAGCCGGGGAGCTGTTTTTT.

This clone has only a few counts. This chain joins TRBV7-3 and TRBJ1-2, with 9 bases fitting TRBD1. With 5 bases clipped from V and 4 bases from J, the junction kept 5 bases outside the gene matches. Germline assignment: CDR1 SGHTA and CDR2 FQGTGA. CDR3 length: 14 residues. DNA of the CDR3: TGTGCCAGCAGCCCCGGGACAGGGACCTATGGCTACACCTTC. As protein: CASSPGTGTYGYTF.

The chain is built from TRBV30 and TRBJ2-5; D is unclear. This CDR3 comprises 13 residues. Germline CDR1 reads GTSNPN; CDR2 reads SVGIG (reference sequence). The V and J ends lost 2 bases and 0 bases respectively, with 7 bases between them. CDR3 DNA sequence: TGTGCCTGGAGTTTGTCGTACCAAGAGACCCAGTACTTC. This gives the protein CAWSLSYQETQYF.